This T cell receptor beta chain was identified during a study of radiotherapy plus CTLA-4 blockade in lung cancer. Sequenced by immunoSEQ multiplex PCR; TCRdb stores in-frame clones only, minus some. Among 64,000 or so clones, around 68% were seen once, and the ten largest hold approximately 8.6%. Between the trimmed V and J ends, which lost 4 bases and 6 bases, there was a span of 12 bases. This CDR3 has 14 residues. In germline, CDR1 is MNHEY, CDR2 SMNVEV (reference sequence). The chain couples TRBV27 to TRBJ2-2, with D perhaps matching TRBD2 (5 bases). This sequence originates from a human donor with non-small cell lung cancer whose response to radiotherapy plus ipilimumab could not be evaluated. Sequenced material: peripheral blood, taken from a patient treated with radiotherapy plus ipilimumab. CDR3: CASSSEFGAGELFF. The CDR3 DNA sequence: TGTGCCAGCAGTTCGGAGTTCGGGGCCGGGGAGCTGTTTTTT.